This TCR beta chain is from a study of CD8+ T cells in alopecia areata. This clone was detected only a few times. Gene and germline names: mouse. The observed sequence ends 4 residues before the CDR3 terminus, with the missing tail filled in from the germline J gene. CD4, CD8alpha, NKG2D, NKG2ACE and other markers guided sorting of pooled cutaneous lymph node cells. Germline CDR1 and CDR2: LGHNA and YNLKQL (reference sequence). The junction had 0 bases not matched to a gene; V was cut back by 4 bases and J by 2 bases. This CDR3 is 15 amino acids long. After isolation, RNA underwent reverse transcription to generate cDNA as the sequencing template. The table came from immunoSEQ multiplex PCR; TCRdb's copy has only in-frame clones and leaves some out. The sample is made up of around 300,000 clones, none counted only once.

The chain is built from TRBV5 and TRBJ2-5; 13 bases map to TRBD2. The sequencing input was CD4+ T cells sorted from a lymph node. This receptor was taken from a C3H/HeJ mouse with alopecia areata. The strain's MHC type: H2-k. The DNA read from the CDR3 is TGTGCCAGCAGCCGGGACTGGGGGGGCCAAGAC. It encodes CASSRDWGGQD. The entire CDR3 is CASSRDWGGQDTQYF.